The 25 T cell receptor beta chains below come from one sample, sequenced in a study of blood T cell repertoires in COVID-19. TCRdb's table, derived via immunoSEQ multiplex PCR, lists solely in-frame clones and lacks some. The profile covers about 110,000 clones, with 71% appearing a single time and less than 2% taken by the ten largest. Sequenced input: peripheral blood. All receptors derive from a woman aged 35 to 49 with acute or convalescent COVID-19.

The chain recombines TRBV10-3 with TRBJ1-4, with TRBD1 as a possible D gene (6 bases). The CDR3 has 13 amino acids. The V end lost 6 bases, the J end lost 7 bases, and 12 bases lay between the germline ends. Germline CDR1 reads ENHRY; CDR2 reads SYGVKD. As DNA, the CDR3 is TGTGCCATCAGGGGGTCAGGGGCTGAAAAACTGTTTTTT. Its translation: CAIRGSGAEKLFF.

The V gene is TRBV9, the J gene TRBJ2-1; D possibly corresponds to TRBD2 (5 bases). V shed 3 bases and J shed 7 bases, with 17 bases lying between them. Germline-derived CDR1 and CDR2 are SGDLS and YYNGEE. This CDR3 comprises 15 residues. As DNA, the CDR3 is TGTGCCAGCAGCGGCACCCCTCTCCCGGGAAATGAGCAGTTCTTC. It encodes CASSGTPLPGNEQFF.

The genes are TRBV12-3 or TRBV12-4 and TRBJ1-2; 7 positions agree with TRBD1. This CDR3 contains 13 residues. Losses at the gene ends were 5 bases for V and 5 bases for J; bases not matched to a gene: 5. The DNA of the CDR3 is TGTGCCAGCAGTCTCGACAGGGTGTATGGCTACACCTTC. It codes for CASSLDRVYGYTF.

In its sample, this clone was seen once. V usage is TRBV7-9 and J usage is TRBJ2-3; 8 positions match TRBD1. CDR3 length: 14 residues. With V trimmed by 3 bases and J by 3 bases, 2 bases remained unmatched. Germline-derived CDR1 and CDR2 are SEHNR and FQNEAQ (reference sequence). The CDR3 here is CASSFWTGTDTQYF. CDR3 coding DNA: TGTGCCAGCAGCTTTTGGACAGGGACAGATACGCAGTATTTT. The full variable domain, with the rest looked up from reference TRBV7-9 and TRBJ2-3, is DTGVSQNPRHKITKRGQNVTFRCDPISEHNRLYWYRQTLGQGPEFLTYFQNEAQLEKSRLLSDRFSAERPKGSFSTLEIQRTEQGDSAMYLCASSFWTGTDTQYFGPGTRLTVL.

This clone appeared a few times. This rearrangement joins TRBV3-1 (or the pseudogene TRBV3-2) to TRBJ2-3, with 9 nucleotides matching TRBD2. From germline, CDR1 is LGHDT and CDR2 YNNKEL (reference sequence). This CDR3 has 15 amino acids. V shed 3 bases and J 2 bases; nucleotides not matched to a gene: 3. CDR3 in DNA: TGTGCCAGCAGCCAGTCTAGCGGGGCCACAGATACGCAGTATTTT. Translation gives CASSQSSGATDTQYF.

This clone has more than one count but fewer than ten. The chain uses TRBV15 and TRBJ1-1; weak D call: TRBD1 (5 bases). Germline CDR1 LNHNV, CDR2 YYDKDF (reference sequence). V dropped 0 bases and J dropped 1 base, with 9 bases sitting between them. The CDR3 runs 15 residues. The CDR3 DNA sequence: TGTGCCACCAGCAGAGATTACCAGGGGAACACTGAAGCTTTCTTT. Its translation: CATSRDYQGNTEAFF.

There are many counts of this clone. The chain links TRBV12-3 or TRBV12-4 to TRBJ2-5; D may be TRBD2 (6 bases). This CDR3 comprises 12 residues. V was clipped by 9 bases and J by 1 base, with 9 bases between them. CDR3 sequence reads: CASRGSQETQYF. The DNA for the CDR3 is TGTGCCAGTCGGGGGTCCCAAGAGACCCAGTACTTC.

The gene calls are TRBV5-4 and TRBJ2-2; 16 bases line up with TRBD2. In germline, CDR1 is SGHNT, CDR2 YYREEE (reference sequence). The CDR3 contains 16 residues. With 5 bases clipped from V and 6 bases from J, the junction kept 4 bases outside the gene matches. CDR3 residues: CASRQGTSGGAGELFF. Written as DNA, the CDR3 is TGTGCCAGCAGACAAGGGACTAGCGGGGGGGCCGGGGAGCTGTTTTTT.

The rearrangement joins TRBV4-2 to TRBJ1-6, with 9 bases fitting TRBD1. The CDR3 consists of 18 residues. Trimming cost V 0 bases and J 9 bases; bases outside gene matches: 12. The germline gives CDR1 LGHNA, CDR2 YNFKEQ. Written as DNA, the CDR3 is TGTGCCAGCAGCCAAGATTGGATGACAGGGGGAAGTAGTTCACCCCTCCACTTT. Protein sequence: CASSQDWMTGGSSSPLHF.

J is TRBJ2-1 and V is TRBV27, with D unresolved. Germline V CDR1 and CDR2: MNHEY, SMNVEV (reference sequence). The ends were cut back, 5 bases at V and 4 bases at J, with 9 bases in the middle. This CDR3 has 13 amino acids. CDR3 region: CASSPRLYNEQFF. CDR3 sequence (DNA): TGTGCCAGCAGTCCCAGACTGTACAATGAGCAGTTCTTC.

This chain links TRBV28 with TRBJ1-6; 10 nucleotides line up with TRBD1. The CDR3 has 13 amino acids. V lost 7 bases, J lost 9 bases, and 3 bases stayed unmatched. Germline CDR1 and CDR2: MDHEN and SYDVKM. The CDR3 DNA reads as TGTGCCAGCATAAGGACAGGGGGTTCACCCCTCCACTTT. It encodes CASIRTGGSPLHF.

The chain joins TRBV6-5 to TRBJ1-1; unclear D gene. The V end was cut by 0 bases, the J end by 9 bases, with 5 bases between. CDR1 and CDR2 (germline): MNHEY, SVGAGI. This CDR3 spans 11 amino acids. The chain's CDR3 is CASSYSSKAFF. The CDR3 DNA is TGTGCCAGCAGTTACTCATCTAAAGCTTTCTTT.

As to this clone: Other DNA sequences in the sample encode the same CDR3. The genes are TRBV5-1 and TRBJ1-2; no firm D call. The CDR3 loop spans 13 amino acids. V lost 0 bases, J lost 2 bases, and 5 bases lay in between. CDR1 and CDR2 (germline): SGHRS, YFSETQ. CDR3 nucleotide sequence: TGCGCCAGCAGCTTGGACAGCAACTATGGCTACACCTTC. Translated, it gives CASSLDSNYGYTF.

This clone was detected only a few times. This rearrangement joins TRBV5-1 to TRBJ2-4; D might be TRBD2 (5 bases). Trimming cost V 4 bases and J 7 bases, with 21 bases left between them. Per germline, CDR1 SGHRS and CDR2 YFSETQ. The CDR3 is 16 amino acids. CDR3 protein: CASSPPLEWRTNIQYF. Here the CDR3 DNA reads TGCGCCAGCAGCCCCCCCCTGGAGTGGAGGACCAACATTCAGTACTTC. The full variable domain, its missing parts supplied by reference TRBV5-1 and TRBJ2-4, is KAGVTQTPRYLIKTRGQQVTLSCSPISGHRSVSWYQQTPGQGLQFLFEYFSETQRNKGNFPGRFSGRQFSNSRSEMNVSTLELGDSALYLCASSPPLEWRTNIQYFGAGTRLSVL.

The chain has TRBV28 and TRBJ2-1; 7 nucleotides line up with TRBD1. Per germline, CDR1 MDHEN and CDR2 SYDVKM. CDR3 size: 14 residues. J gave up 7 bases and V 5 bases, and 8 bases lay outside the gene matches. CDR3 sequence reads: CASSNGQVVNEQFF. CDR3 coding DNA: TGTGCCAGCAGTAATGGACAGGTTGTAAATGAGCAGTTCTTC.

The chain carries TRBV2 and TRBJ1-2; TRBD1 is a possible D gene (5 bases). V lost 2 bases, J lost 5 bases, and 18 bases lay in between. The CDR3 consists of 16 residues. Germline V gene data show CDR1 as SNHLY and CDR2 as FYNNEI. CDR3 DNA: TGTGCCAGCAGTGAAAGGCAGGGTACCTTAGGGTATGGCTACACCTTC. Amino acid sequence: CASSERQGTLGYGYTF.

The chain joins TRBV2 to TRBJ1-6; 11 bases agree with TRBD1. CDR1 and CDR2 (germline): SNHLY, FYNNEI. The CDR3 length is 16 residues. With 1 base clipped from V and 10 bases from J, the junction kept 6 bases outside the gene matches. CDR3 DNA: TGTGCCAGCAGTGAAGACCTGGACAGGGGGCTCTCACCCCTCCACTTT. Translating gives CASSEDLDRGLSPLHF.

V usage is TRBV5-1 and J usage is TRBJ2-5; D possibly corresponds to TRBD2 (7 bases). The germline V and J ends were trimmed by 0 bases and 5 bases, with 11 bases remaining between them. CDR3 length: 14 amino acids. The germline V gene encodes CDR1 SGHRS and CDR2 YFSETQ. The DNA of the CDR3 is TGCGCCAGCAGCTTGGGGGGGGGCGGCGAGACCCAGTACTTC. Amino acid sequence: CASSLGGGGETQYF.

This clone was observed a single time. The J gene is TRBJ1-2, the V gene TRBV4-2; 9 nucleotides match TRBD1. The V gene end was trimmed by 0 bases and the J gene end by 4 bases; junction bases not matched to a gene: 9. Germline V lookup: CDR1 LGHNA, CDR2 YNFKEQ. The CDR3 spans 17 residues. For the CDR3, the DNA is TGTGCCAGCAGCCAAGATTCGGGACAGGGAGTTTCCTATGGCTACACCTTC. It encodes CASSQDSGQGVSYGYTF.

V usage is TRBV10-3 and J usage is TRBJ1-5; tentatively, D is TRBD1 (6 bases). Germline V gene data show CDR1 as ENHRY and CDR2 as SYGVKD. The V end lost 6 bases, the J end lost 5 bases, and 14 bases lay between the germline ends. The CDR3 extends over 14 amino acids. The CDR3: CAISVAGADQPQHF. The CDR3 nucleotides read TGTGCCATCAGCGTAGCAGGGGCTGATCAGCCCCAGCATTTT.

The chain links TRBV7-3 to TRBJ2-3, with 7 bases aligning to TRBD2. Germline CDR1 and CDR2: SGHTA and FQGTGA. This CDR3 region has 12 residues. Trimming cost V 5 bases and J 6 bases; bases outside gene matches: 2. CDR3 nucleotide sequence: TGTGCCAGCAGCGCCGGGGGGGATACGCAGTATTTT. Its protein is CASSAGGDTQYF.

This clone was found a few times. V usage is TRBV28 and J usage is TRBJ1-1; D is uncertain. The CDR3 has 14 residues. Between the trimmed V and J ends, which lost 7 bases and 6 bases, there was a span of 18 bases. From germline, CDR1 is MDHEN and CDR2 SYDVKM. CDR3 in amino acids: CASTAGSVRSEAFF. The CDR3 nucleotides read TGTGCCAGCACCGCGGGATCCGTGAGGTCTGAAGCTTTCTTT.

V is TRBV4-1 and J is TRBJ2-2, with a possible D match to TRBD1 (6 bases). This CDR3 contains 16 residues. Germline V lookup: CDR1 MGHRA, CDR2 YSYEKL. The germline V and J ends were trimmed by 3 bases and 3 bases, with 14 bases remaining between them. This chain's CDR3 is CASSQDRHRDTGELFF. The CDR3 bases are TGCGCCAGCAGCCAGGACCGACACAGGGACACCGGGGAGCTGTTTTTT.

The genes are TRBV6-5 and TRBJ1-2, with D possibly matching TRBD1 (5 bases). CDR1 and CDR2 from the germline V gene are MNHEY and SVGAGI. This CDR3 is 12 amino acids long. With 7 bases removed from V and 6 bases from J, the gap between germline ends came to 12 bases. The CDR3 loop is CASTPGGDGYTF. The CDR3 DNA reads TGTGCCAGCACCCCGGGGGGTGATGGCTACACCTTC.

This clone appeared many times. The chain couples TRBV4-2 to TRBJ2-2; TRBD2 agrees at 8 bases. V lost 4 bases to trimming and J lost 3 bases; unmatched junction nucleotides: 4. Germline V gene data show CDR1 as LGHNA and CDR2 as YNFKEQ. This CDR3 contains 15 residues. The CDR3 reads CASSRQLADTGELFF. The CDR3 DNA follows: TGTGCCAGCAGCCGCCAACTAGCGGACACCGGGGAGCTGTTTTTT.